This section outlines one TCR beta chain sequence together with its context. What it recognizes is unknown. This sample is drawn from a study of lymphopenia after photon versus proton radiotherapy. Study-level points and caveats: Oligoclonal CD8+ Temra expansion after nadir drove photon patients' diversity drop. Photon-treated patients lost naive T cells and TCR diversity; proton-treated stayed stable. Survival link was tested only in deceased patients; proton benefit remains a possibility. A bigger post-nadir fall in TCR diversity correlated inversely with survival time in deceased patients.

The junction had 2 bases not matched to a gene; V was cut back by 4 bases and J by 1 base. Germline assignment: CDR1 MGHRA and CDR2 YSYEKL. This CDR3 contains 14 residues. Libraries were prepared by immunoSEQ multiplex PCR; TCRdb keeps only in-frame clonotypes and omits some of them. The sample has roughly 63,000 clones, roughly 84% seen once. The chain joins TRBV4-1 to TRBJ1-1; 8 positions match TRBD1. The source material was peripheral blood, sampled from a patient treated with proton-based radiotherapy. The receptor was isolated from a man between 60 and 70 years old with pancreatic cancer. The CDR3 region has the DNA TGCGCCAGCAGCCCCAGGGGGCAGAACACTGAAGCTTTCTTT. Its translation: CASSPRGQNTEAFF.